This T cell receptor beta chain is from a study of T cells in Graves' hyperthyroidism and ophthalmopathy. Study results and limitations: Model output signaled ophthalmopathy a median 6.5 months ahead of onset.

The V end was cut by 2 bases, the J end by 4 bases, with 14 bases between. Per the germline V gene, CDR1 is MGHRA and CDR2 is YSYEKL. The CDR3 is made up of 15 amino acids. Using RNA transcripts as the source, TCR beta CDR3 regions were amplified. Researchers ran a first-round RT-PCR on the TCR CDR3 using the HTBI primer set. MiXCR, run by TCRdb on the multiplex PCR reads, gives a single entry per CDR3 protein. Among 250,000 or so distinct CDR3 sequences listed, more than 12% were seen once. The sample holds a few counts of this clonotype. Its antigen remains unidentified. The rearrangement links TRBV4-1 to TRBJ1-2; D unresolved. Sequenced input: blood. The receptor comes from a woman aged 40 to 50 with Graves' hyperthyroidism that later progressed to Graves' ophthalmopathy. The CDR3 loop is CASSQPLAAFYGYTF. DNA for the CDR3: TGCGCCAGCAGCCAACCCCTAGCAGCCTTCTATGGCTACACCTTC.